This TCR beta chain was identified during a study of blood T cells in healthy people across ages. V gave up 0 bases and J gave up 2 bases, with 10 bases separating them. The CDR3 is 15 amino acids. Overall study results and limits: TCR beta diversity tracked closely with naive T cell percentage.

A word on this clonotype: The antigen remains undetermined.

Primers used in a second PCR of about 7 to 11 cycles were a sample-barcoded 5' primer and a J-beta primer mix. Per sample, CDR3-containing paired-end reads numbered at least 2.5 million. One entry per CDR3 protein, called by TCRdb with MiXCR from the 5' RACE reads. This sample has around 800,000 distinct CDR3 sequences, with roughly 25% found just once. PBMCs, at least 7 million per sample, were isolated. These data were also reused for a study on T cells of mothers and their children.

Sequences were obtained from blood. The chain is built from TRBV12-3 or TRBV12-4 and TRBJ1-1; possible D gene TRBD1, 5 bases. The receptor's source is a boy between 10 and 17 years old in good health. The CDR3 nucleotides are TGTGCCAGCAGTTTAGCCCTACAGGCTAACACTGAAGCTTTCTTT. It encodes CASSLALQANTEAFF.